In its sample, the clone carrying this T cell receptor beta chain was seen a few times. The assay was immunoSEQ multiplex PCR, and TCRdb's table has in-frame clones only and misses some. The data show 200,000 or so clones, with roughly 90% seen just once and roughly 2.5% held by the top ten. The data derive from a study of blood T cell repertoires in COVID-19. The CDR3 totals 12 residues. Deletions cut 6 bases from V and 5 bases from J, with 10 bases between. The germline V gene encodes CDR1 SGHAT and CDR2 FQNNGV. The TCR comes from a woman in her sixties or seventies with acute or convalescent COVID-19. Material: peripheral blood. The chain employs TRBV11-2 and TRBJ1-2; tentative D call: TRBD1 (5 bases). In DNA, the CDR3 is TGTGCCAGCAGAACGGGGGGTTATGGCTACACCTTC. It encodes CASRTGGYGYTF.